A selection of T cell receptor beta chains follows, all from one sample in a study of blood T cell repertoires in COVID-19. Libraries were prepared by immunoSEQ multiplex PCR; TCRdb keeps only in-frame clonotypes and omits some of them. The top ten clones hold roughly 2.3% of a sample with some 140,000 clones, 84% of them seen once. The sequenced material came from PBMCs or T cells enriched from blood (not recorded which). The receptors shown here come from a man aged 35-49 years with acute COVID-19. Both conserved end residues are part of each CDR3. The D gene is left open where the match is weak. Clone size is not always given. Where it is, it says once, few, many or a class for expanded clones.

size,J,V,D,CDR3,DNA
.,TRBJ2-2,TRBV28,TRBD2,CASSQGDTSGSLGELFF,TGTGCCAGCAGTCAAGGGGACACTAGCGGGAGCCTCGGGGAGCTGTTTTTT
.,TRBJ1-1,TRBV19,.,CASRSQGGNTEAFF,TGTGCCAGTAGATCTCAAGGGGGAAACACTGAAGCTTTCTTT
.,TRBJ1-1,TRBV10-3,.,CAISTKTGNTEAFF,TGTGCCATCAGTACTAAGACTGGGAACACTGAAGCTTTCTTT
.,TRBJ2-1,TRBV20-1,TRBD2,CSASVLAGGPLSSYNEQFF,TGCAGTGCTAGTGTGCTAGCGGGAGGACCCCTAAGCTCCTACAATGAGCAGTTCTTC
.,TRBJ2-3,TRBV11-1,TRBD2,CASSLAGGSDTQYF,TGTGCCAGCAGCTTAGCGGGAGGGTCAGATACGCAGTATTTT
.,TRBJ2-2,TRBV6-2/TRBV6-3,TRBD2,CASSRARLAIGELFF,TGTGCCAGCAGCCGCGCTCGACTAGCGATCGGGGAGCTGTTTTTT
once,TRBJ1-5,TRBV28,.,CASPPSISLRNQPQHF,TGTGCCAGCCCCCCAAGCATATCCTTACGCAATCAGCCCCAGCATTTT
.,TRBJ2-3,TRBV7-2,TRBD1,CASSFWLTGGADTQYF,TGTGCCAGCAGCTTTTGGCTGACAGGGGGGGCAGATACGCAGTATTTT
.,TRBJ2-5,TRBV28,.,CASRPHSIQETQYF,TGTGCCAGCAGGCCTCATAGCATCCAAGAGACCCAGTACTTC
.,TRBJ1-2,TRBV6-5,.,CASSPGARGYTF,TGTGCCAGCAGTCCAGGGGCTAGGGGCTACACCTTC
.,TRBJ1-5,TRBV12-5,.,CASGLDQGLDQPQHF,TGTGCTAGTGGTTTGGATCAGGGGTTGGATCAGCCCCAGCATTTT
.,TRBJ1-1,TRBV6-5,.,CASSYRRESFF,TGTGCCAGCAGTTACCGCAGGGAATCTTTCTTT
.,TRBJ1-2,TRBV12-3/TRBV12-4,TRBD1,CASFRDSFYGYTF,TGTGCCAGTTTTCGGGACAGCTTCTATGGCTACACCTTC
.,TRBJ2-3,TRBV6-4,TRBD1,CASSGGTGSTDTQYF,TGTGCCAGCAGTGGGGGGACAGGAAGCACAGATACGCAGTATTTT
.,TRBJ2-1,TRBV3-1/TRBV3-2,TRBD2,CASSPPLWTSGGSNEQFF,TGTGCCAGCAGCCCCCCTCTTTGGACTAGCGGGGGTTCCAATGAGCAGTTCTTC
.,TRBJ1-2,TRBV19,.,CASTGEGYGYTF,TGTGCCAGTACAGGGGAGGGCTATGGCTACACCTTC
.,TRBJ1-1,TRBV10-1,.,CASSQGWNTEAFF,TGCGCCAGCAGTCAGGGCTGGAACACTGAAGCTTTCTTT
.,TRBJ1-5,TRBV1,.,CTSSRRPMFGNQPQHF,TGCACCAGCAGCCGCAGGCCCATGTTCGGCAATCAGCCCCAGCATTTT
.,TRBJ2-5,TRBV18,TRBD1,CASSRDRETQYF,TGTGCCAGCTCACGGGACAGAGAGACCCAGTACTTC
.,TRBJ1-4,TRBV7-9,.,CASSSTMFGATNEKLFF,TGTGCCAGCAGCTCGACTATGTTTGGGGCAACTAATGAAAAACTGTTTTTT
once,TRBJ1-2,TRBV2,.,CASTDEGGDYGYTF,TGTGCCAGCACTGATGAGGGGGGGGACTATGGCTACACCTTC
.,TRBJ1-2,TRBV29-1,.,CSVEGAGDRGGYTF,TGCAGCGTTGAGGGTGCGGGGGACCGTGGGGGCTACACCTTC
.,TRBJ2-7,TRBV5-1,TRBD1,CASSPRDSSYEQYF,TGCGCCAGCAGTCCCCGGGACAGTTCCTACGAGCAGTACTTC
.,TRBJ2-2,TRBV24-1,.,CATSGEGTGELFF,TGTGCCACCAGTGGCGAGGGAACCGGGGAGCTGTTTTTT
few,TRBJ1-1,TRBV18,TRBD1,CASSPGTGTTEAFF,TGTGCCAGCTCTCCCGGGACAGGGACCACTGAAGCTTTCTTT
.,TRBJ2-5,TRBV5-1,.,CASSLWNQGQETQYF,TGCGCCAGCAGCTTGTGGAATCAGGGACAAGAGACCCAGTACTTC
.,TRBJ2-3,TRBV20-1,.,CSATFSDTQYF,TGCAGTGCCACTTTCTCAGATACGCAGTATTTT
.,TRBJ2-3,TRBV2,.,CASSPSYRGTDTQYF,TGTGCCAGCAGTCCTTCTTACCGAGGCACAGATACGCAGTATTTT
.,TRBJ2-3,TRBV2,TRBD2,CASRRWSSGGGTDTQYF,TGTGCCAGCCGTCGGTGGTCTAGCGGGGGGGGAACAGATACGCAGTATTTT
.,TRBJ1-6,TRBV3-1/TRBV3-2,.,CASSQGAGISNSPLHF,TGTGCCAGCAGCCAAGGGGCCGGGATCTCCAATTCACCCCTCCACTTT
.,TRBJ2-1,TRBV11-3,.,CASSSDNEQFF,TGTGCCAGCAGCTCGGACAATGAGCAGTTCTTC
.,TRBJ2-1,TRBV5-1,.,CASSLAADNEQFF,TGCGCCAGCAGCTTGGCCGCGGACAATGAGCAGTTCTTC
.,TRBJ1-1,TRBV9,.,CASSVWGDLNTEAFF,TGTGCCAGCAGCGTGTGGGGAGACCTTAACACTGAAGCTTTCTTT
.,TRBJ2-7,TRBV25-1,.,CASRASATYEQYF,TGTGCCAGCAGGGCTAGCGCGACCTACGAGCAGTACTTC
few,TRBJ1-2,TRBV6-5,.,CASSQDSTRGYTF,TGTGCCAGCAGTCAGGACAGTACGAGGGGCTACACCTTC
.,TRBJ2-2,TRBV7-6,TRBD2,CASSLRGLAGTITNTGELFF,TGTGCCAGCAGCTTAAGGGGACTAGCGGGCACGATAACGAACACCGGGGAGCTGTTTTTT
.,TRBJ2-7,TRBV5-4,TRBD1,CASSLGTAVYEQYF,TGTGCCAGCAGCCTTGGGACAGCTGTTTACGAGCAGTACTTC
.,TRBJ2-3,TRBV7-7,.,CASSPGGGITDTQYF,TGTGCTAGCAGCCCTGGTGGCGGGATCACAGATACGCAGTATTTT
.,TRBJ2-7,TRBV19,TRBD1,CASSIDYLRTGKGSYEQYF,TGTGCCAGTAGTATAGATTACCTCCGGACAGGGAAAGGCTCCTACGAGCAGTACTTC
.,TRBJ2-5,TRBV5-1,.,CASSLAGPGETQYF,TGCGCCAGCAGCTTAGCAGGGCCCGGAGAGACCCAGTACTTC
.,TRBJ1-1,TRBV7-3,.,CASSPQSDTEAFF,TGTGCCAGCAGCCCGCAATCGGACACTGAAGCTTTCTTT
.,TRBJ1-5,TRBV5-1,.,CASSLEGVSNQPQHF,TGCGCCAGCAGCTTGGAGGGGGTAAGCAATCAGCCCCAGCATTTT